This T cell receptor beta chain was identified in a study of blood T cell repertoires in COVID-19. As for the study in general: Acute and convalescent COVID-19 samples came from the United States, Italy and Spain. From T cells, B-cell-depleted T cells, or PBMCs came the material, which was cDNA or gDNA.

The CDR3 is 18 residues long. CDR1 is MDHEN and CDR2 is SYDVKM in the germline V gene. V shed 2 bases, J shed 6 bases, and the junction held 16 bases outside the gene matches. Original handling: Reference gene primer amplification in the assay estimated nucleated cell counts. Assay: immunoSEQ multiplex PCR; the TCRdb copy retains only in-frame clones and omits some. The DNA gave D and trimming, while V, J and clone size come from that table. The sample includes around 220,000 clones, about four fifths seen only once; the top ten take about 10%. Source material: peripheral blood. The source of this sequence is a woman of 80 years or more with acute or convalescent COVID-19. This rearrangement joins TRBV28 to TRBJ2-3; 8 nucleotides agree with TRBD2. The CDR3 here is CASSLPADTSGFPDTQYF. In nucleotides, the CDR3 is TGTGCCAGCAGTTTACCCGCCGATACTAGCGGCTTTCCGGATACGCAGTATTTT.